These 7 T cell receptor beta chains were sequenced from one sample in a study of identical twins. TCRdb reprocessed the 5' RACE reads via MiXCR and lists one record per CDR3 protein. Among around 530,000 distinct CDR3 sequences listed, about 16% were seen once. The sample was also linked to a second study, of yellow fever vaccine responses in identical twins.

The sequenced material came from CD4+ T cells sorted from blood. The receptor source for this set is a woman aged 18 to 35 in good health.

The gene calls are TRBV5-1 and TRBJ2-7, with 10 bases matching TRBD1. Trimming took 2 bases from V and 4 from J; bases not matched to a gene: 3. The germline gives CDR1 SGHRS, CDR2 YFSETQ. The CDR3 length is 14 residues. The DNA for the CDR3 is TGCGCCAGCAGCTTCGACAGGGGGCGATACGAGCAGTACTTC. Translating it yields CASSFDRGRYEQYF.

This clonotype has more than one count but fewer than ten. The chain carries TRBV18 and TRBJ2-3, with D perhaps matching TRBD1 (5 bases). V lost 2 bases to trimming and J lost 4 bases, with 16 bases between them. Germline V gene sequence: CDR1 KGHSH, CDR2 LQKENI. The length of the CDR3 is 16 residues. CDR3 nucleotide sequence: TGTGCCAGCTCACCATTAGGCAGGGCGTCCGCAGATACGCAGTATTTT. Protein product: CASSPLGRASADTQYF. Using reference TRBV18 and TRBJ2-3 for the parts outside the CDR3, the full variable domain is NAGVMQNPRHLVRRRGQEARLRCSPMKGHSHVYWYRQLPEEGLKFMVYLQKENIIDESGMPKERFSAEFPKEGPSILRIQQVVRGDSAAYFCASSPLGRASADTQYFGPGTRLTVL.

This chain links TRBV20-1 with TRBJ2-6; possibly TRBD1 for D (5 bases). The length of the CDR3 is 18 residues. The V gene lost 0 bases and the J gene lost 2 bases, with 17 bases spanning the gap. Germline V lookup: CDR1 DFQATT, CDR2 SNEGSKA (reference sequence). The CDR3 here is CSARDEAGRSTGANVLTF. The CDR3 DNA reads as TGCAGTGCTAGAGATGAGGCAGGGCGCAGCACTGGGGCCAACGTCCTGACTTTC.

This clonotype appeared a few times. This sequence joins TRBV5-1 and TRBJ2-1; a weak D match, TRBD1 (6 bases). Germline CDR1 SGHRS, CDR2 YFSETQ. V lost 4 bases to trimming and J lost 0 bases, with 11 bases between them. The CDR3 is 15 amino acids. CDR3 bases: TGCGCCAGCAGCGAAACGGACAGCTCCTACAATGAGCAGTTCTTC. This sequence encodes CASSETDSSYNEQFF.

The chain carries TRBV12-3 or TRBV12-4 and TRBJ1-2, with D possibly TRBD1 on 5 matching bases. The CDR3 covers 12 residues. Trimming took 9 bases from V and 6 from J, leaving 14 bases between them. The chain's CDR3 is CASRQGFDGYTF. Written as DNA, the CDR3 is TGTGCCAGTCGGCAGGGCTTTGATGGCTACACCTTC.

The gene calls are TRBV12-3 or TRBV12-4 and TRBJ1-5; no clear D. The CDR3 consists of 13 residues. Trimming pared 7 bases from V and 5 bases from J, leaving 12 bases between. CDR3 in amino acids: CASKGVLDQPQHF. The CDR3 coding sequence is TGTGCCAGCAAAGGAGTCCTGGATCAGCCCCAGCATTTT.

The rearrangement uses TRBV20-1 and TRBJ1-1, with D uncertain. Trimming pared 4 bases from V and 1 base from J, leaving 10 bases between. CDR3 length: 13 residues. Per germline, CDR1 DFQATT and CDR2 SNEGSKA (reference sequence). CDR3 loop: CSATDDGNTEAFF. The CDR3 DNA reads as TGCAGTGCTACCGACGATGGGAACACTGAAGCTTTCTTT.